Ten or more counts support the clone carrying this TCR beta chain. Ophthalmopathy patients had moderate-to-severe active disease, CAS ≥3, NOSPECS ≥4, and disease duration under 3 months. Uncontrolled infections, other autoimmune diseases, pregnancy or lactation led to exclusion of patients. The data were obtained in a study of T cells in Graves' hyperthyroidism and ophthalmopathy. At the level of the study: At initial diagnosis, before any treatment had begun, peripheral blood was obtained.

RNA transcripts provided the source from which TCR beta CDR3 regions were amplified. HTBI primers were used for first-round RT-PCR of the TCR CDR3. TCRdb reprocessed the multiplex PCR reads via MiXCR and lists one record per CDR3 protein. The profile shows more than 450,000 distinct CDR3 sequences, 20% of them singletons. This TCR derives from a man aged 35-49 years with Graves' ophthalmopathy. Sequencing was performed on blood.

CDR3 sequence reads: CASSLRWGRAFF. The CDR3 DNA is TGTGCCAGCAGCTTAAGGTGGGGGAGAGCTTTCTTT. V is TRBV7-6 and J is TRBJ1-1, with a possible D match to TRBD1 (5 bases). The CDR3 extends over 12 amino acids. From germline, CDR1 is SGHVS and CDR2 FNYEAQ. Trimming left V 2 bases short and J 10 bases short, with 11 bases between.